This T cell receptor beta chain was obtained from a study of blood T cell repertoires in COVID-19. Turning to the study itself: COVID-19 samples collected from the United States, Italy and Spain covered acute and convalescent phases. PBMCs, B-cell-depleted T cells, or T cells were the source of the cDNA or gDNA that made up the material.

This CDR3 has 15 amino acids. Germline CDR1 reads SGHRS; CDR2 reads YFSETQ. Trimming removed 2 bases from V and 5 bases from J; junction bases left unmatched: 7. Exposed participants came across a COVID-19 case within 2 weeks before study entry. Profiling relied on immunoSEQ multiplex PCR, and the TCRdb table lists in-frame clones only, not all of them. The sample has 200,000 to 250,000 clones, roughly four fifths seen once; the top ten hold around 4.6%. This chain joins TRBV5-1 and TRBJ1-1; the match to TRBD1 covers 9 bases. This sequence was found in a woman between 50 and 59 years old who had been exposed to COVID-19. The sequenced material came from PBMCs or T cells enriched from blood (not recorded which). DNA of the CDR3: TGCGCCAGCAGCTTAGGGGACAGGGAAGATACTGAAGCTTTCTTT. This gives the protein CASSLGDREDTEAFF.